A selection of T cell receptor beta chains follows, all from one sample in a study of cytomegalovirus exposure and HLA in healthy donors. Libraries were prepared by immunoSEQ multiplex PCR; TCRdb keeps only in-frame clonotypes and omits some of them. The sample includes tens of thousands of clones, approximately 79% of them seen just once. The sequencing sample was made of PBMCs. Receptors were obtained from a man aged 25-45 years in good health and CMV-seronegative. The CDR3 runs from the conserved cysteine through the conserved F or W. The order of the fields is clone size, V gene, J gene, D gene, CDR3 DNA, CDR3 protein. D genes are given only for firm matches. The size of a clone is reported for some rows only, either as once, few or many, or as a class for expanded clones.

-	TRBV7-9	TRBJ1-2	TRBD1	TGTTCCAGCACCGGGACAGACTATGGCTACACCTTC	CSSTGTDYGYTF
-	TRBV5-1	TRBJ2-5	TRBD1	TGCGCCAGCAGAACCGTTGGACAGGTGGGTGGTGAGCAGTACTTC	CASRTVGQVGGEQYF
-	TRBV5-4	TRBJ1-2	TRBD1	TGTGCCAGCAGCTCTTGGACAGGGGCTAACTATGGCTACACCTTC	CASSSWTGANYGYTF
-	TRBV6-1	TRBJ1-1	TRBD1	TGTGCCAGCACCACCAAGATAGGACAGGGAGATTTCTTT	CASTTKIGQGDFF
-	TRBV29-1	TRBJ1-4	TRBD1	TGCAGCGTTGAAGGGGGACAGGGGGCAACTAATGAAAAACTGTTTTTT	CSVEGGQGATNEKLFF
few	TRBV7-2	TRBJ2-7	-	TGTGCCAGCAGCCCGAGTACAGGATCTTACGAGCAGTACTTC	CASSPSTGSYEQYF
-	TRBV19	TRBJ1-6	-	TGTGCCAGTAGTATAGAAAGAGACCGGGCCCTCCACTTT	CASSIERDRALHF
-	TRBV11-3	TRBJ2-4	-	TGTGCCAGCAGCCGGGGGGCGGGTCGAAACATTCAGTACTTC	CASSRGAGRNIQYF
-	TRBV12-5	TRBJ2-2	-	TGTGCTAGTGGTTTACACCCGAACACCGGGGAGCTGTTTTTT	CASGLHPNTGELFF
-	TRBV9	TRBJ2-3	-	TGTGCCAGCAGCGTAGGTAGAGGTGCACTGACAGATACGCAGTATTTT	CASSVGRGALTDTQYF
-	TRBV25-1	TRBJ2-7	-	TGTGCCAGCGGTAGAACAGCTCATTACGAGCAGTACTTC	CASGRTAHYEQYF
-	TRBV27	TRBJ2-7	-	TGTGCCAGCAGTTTACTCGACTCCCTAGGGGGCGAGCAGTACTTC	CASSLLDSLGGEQYF
few	TRBV2	TRBJ1-6	TRBD1	TGTGCCAGCGACAGGGCTTATAATTCACCCCTCCACTTT	CASDRAYNSPLHF
-	TRBV12-5	TRBJ2-3	TRBD1	TGTGCTAGTGGTTGGACAGGGGATCTCACAGATACGCAGTATTTT	CASGWTGDLTDTQYF
-	TRBV13	TRBJ2-2	-	TGTGCCAGCAGCTTAAAGTACCGGACGGGGGCCGGGGAGCTGTTTTTT	CASSLKYRTGAGELFF
-	TRBV2	TRBJ2-5	-	TGTGCCAGCAGGGTGGAGACGACCCAGTACTTC	CASRVETTQYF
-	TRBV13	TRBJ1-2	TRBD1	TGTGCCAGCAGCTTAGCACAGGGGGCTTATGGCTACACCTTC	CASSLAQGAYGYTF
-	TRBV5-1	TRBJ1-6	-	TGCGCCAGCAGCTTGGTAGGGGGGGGCTCTTCACCCCTCCACTTT	CASSLVGGGSSPLHF
once	TRBV29-1	TRBJ2-2	TRBD1	TGCAGCGCTGGGACAGGTAACACCGGGGAGCTGTTTTTT	CSAGTGNTGELFF
-	TRBV19	TRBJ2-6	TRBD2	TGTGCCAGTAGTATCAGGACTAGCGGGGGGTTAGGCGGGGCCAACGTCCTGACTTTC	CASSIRTSGGLGGANVLTF
-	TRBV5-5	TRBJ2-7	-	TGTGCCAGCAGCTCAAGACAGGTCCCCCGGGGTGAGCAGTACTTC	CASSSRQVPRGEQYF
once	TRBV6-5	TRBJ1-1	-	TGTGCCAGCAGTTACTCAGGAGGGGTGGGCACTGAAGCTTTCTTT	CASSYSGGVGTEAFF
-	TRBV5-6	TRBJ1-5	-	TGTGCCAGCAGCTTTACAAGCAATCAGCCCCAGCATTTT	CASSFTSNQPQHF